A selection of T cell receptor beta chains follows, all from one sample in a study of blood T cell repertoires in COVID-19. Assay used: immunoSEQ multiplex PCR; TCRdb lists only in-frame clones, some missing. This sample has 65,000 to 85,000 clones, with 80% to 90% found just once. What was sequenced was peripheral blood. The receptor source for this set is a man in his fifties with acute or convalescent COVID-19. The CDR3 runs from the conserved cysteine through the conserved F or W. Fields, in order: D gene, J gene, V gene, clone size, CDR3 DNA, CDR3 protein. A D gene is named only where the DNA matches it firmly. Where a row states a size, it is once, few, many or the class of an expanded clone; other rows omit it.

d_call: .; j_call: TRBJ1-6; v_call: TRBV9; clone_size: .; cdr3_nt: TGTGCCAGCAGCGAGGGACAATATAATTCACCCCTCCACTTT; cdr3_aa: CASSEGQYNSPLHF
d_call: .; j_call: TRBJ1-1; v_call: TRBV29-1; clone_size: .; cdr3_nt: TGCAGCGCGGGGGAGCCTCCTGAAGCTTTCTTT; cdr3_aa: CSAGEPPEAFF
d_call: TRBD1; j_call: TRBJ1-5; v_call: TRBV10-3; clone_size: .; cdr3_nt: TGTGCCATCAGCGGGGACAGGGGGCAGCCCCAGCATTTT; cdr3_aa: CAISGDRGQPQHF
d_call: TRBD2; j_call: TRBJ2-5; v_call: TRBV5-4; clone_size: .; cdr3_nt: TGTGCCAGCAGCTTGGATAGCGGGAGACAAGAGACCCAGTACTTC; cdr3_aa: CASSLDSGRQETQYF
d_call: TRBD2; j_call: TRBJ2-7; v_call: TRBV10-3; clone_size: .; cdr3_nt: TGTGCCATCAGTGAGTTACTAGCGGTTCTGTACTTC; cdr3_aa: CAISELLAVLYF
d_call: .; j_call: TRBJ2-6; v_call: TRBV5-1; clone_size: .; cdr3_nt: TGCGCCAGCGCCAAGATGGCAGGGGCCAACGTCCTGACTTTC; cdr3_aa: CASAKMAGANVLTF
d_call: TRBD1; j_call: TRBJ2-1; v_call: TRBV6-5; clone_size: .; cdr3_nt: TGTGCCAGCAGTTTCATTGGCGGACAGGGCATCAATGAGCAGTTCTTC; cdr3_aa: CASSFIGGQGINEQFF
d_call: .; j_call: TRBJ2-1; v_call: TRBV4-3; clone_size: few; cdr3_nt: TGCGCCAGCAGCCAAGATCCCTACTACAATGAGCAGTTCTTC; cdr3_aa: CASSQDPYYNEQFF
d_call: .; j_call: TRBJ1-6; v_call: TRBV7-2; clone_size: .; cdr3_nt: TGTGCCAGCAGCTTAGCGCTGGCAGGGGATTCACCCCTCCACTTT; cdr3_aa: CASSLALAGDSPLHF
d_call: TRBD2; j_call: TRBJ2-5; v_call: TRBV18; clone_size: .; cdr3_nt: TGTGCCAGCTCACCACCGACTAGCGGGAGAGAGACCCAGTACTTC; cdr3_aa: CASSPPTSGRETQYF
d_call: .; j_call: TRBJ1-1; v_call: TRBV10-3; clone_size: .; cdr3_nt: TGTGCCATCAGCAGTTTGAACACTGAAGCTTTCTTT; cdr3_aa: CAISSLNTEAFF
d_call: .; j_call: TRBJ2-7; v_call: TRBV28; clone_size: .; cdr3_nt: TGTGCCAGCAGCTCGGGACACGTCTACGAGCAGTACTTC; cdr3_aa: CASSSGHVYEQYF
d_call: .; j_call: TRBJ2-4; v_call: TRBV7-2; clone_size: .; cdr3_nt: TGTGCCAGCAGCCCGGGCCCTGAGGGCGCCAAAAACATTCAGTACTTC; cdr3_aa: CASSPGPEGAKNIQYF
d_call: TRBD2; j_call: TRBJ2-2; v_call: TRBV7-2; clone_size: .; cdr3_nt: TGTGCCAGCAGCCGCCTAGCGGGACTGAACACCGGGGAGCTGTTTTTT; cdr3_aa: CASSRLAGLNTGELFF
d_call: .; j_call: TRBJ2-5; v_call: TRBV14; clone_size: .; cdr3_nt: TGTGCCAGCAGCCAAGATGGGCACTTTGGGGGGTCGAAGACCCAGTACTTC; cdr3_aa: CASSQDGHFGGSKTQYF
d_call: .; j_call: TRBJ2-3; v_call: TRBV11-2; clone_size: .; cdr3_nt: TGTGCCAGCAGCTACAATACGGAGCTGAGCACAGATACGCAGTATTTT; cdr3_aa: CASSYNTELSTDTQYF
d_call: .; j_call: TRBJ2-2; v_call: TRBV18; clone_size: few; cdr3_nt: TGTGCCAGCTCTCCTCGGACTCTCAACACCGGGGAGCTGTTTTTT; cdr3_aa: CASSPRTLNTGELFF
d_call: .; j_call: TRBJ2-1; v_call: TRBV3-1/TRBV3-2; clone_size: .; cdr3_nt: TGTGCCAGCAGCACCCGCCTCGATACCAGCTCCTACAATGAGCAGTTCTTC; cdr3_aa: CASSTRLDTSSYNEQFF
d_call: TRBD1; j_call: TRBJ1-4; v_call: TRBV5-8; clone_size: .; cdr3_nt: TGTGCCAGCAGCGCGAGGGACAGGGGAGATGAAAAACTGTTTTTT; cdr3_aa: CASSARDRGDEKLFF
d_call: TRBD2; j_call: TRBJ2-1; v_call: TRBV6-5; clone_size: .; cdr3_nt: TGTGCCAGCAGTAGCGGGAGTTACAATGAGCAGTTCTTC; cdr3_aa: CASSSGSYNEQFF
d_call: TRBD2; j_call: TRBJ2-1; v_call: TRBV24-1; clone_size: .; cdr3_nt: TGTGCCACCAGTGATCGTGGACTAGCCTCTGGATATGAGCAGTTCTTC; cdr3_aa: CATSDRGLASGYEQFF
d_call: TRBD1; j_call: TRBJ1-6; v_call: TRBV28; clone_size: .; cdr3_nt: TGTGCCAGCAGTCGAGACAGGGGTAATTCACCCCTCCACTTT; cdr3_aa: CASSRDRGNSPLHF
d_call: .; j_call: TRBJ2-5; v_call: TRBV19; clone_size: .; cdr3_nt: TGTGCCAGTAGCTCAGGACAAGAGACCCAGTACTTC; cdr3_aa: CASSSGQETQYF
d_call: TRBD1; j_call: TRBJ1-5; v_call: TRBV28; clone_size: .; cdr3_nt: TGTGCCAGCAGGGAGGGACAGGGAACGAAGCCCCAGCATTTT; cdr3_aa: CASREGQGTKPQHF
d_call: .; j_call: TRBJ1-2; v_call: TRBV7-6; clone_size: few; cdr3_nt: TGTGCCAGCAGCTTAGCGGCAGACTATGGCTACACCTTC; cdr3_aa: CASSLAADYGYTF
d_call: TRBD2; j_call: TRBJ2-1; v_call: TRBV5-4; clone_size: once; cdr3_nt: TGTGCCAGCAGCTTGGATTCTAGCGGAGCTTACAATGAGCAGTTCTTC; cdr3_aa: CASSLDSSGAYNEQFF
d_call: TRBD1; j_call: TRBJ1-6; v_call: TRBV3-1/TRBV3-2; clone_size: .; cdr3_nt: TGTGCCAGCAGCTCCGGACAGGGACCCAATTCACCCCTCCACTTT; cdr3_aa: CASSSGQGPNSPLHF
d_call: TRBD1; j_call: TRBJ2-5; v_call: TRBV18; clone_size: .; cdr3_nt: TGTGCCAGCTCATTCACAGGGGGGCAAGAGACCCAGTACTTC; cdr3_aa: CASSFTGGQETQYF
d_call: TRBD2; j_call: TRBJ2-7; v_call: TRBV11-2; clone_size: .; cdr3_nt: TGTGCCAGCAGCTTATGGAGGGGACTAGCGGGACTCGAGCAGTACTTC; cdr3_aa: CASSLWRGLAGLEQYF
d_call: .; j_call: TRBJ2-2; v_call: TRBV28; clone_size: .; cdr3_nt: TGTGCCAGTAGTAGTGTCGAGGCCCACACCGGGGAGCTGTTTTTT; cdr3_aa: CASSSVEAHTGELFF
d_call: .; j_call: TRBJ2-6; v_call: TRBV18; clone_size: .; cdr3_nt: TGTGCCAGCTCACCACCTCCTTCCGGAGCTGGGGCCAACGTCCTGACTTTC; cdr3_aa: CASSPPPSGAGANVLTF
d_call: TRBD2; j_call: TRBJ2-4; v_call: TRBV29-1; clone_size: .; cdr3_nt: TGCAGCGTTGCCTTTAGCGGGAGGGCCCCCATTCAGTACTTC; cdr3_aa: CSVAFSGRAPIQYF
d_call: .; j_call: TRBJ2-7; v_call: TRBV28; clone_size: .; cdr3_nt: TGTGCCAGCAGCTCCACTTCAACTTACGAGCAGTACTTC; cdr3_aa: CASSSTSTYEQYF
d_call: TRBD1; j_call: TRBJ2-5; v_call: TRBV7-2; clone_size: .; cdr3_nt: TGTGCCAGCAGCCTGGGACAGAGCCAAGAGACCCAGTACTTC; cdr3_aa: CASSLGQSQETQYF
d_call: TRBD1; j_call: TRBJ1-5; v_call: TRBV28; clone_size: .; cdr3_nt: TGTGCCAGCAGCCGCACAGGGGGTAGGGCTCAGCCCCAGCATTTT; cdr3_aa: CASSRTGGRAQPQHF
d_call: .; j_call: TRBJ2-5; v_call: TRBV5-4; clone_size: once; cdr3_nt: TGTGCCAGCAGCTTGGACTTCCAAGAGACCCAGTACTTC; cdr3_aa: CASSLDFQETQYF
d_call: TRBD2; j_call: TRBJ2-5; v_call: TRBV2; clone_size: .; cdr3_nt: TGTGCCAGCATGCCTCTAGCGGGAGGCCAAGAGACCCAGTACTTC; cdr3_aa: CASMPLAGGQETQYF